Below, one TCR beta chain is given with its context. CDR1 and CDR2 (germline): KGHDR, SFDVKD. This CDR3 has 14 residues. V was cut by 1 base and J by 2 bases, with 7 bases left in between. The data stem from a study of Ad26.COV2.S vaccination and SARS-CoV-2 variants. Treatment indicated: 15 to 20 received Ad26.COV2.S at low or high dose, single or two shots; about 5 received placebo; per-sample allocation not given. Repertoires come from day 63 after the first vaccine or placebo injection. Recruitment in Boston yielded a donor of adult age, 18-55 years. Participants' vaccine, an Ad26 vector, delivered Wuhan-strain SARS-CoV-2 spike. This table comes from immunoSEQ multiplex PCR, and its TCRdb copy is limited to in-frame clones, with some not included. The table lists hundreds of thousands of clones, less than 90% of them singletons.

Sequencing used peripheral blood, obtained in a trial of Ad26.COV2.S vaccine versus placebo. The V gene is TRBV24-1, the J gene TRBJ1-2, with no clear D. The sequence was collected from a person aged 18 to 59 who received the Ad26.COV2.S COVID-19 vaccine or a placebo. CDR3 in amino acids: CATSDLRTNYGYTF. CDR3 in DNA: TGTGCCACCAGTGATTTAAGGACCAACTATGGCTACACCTTC.